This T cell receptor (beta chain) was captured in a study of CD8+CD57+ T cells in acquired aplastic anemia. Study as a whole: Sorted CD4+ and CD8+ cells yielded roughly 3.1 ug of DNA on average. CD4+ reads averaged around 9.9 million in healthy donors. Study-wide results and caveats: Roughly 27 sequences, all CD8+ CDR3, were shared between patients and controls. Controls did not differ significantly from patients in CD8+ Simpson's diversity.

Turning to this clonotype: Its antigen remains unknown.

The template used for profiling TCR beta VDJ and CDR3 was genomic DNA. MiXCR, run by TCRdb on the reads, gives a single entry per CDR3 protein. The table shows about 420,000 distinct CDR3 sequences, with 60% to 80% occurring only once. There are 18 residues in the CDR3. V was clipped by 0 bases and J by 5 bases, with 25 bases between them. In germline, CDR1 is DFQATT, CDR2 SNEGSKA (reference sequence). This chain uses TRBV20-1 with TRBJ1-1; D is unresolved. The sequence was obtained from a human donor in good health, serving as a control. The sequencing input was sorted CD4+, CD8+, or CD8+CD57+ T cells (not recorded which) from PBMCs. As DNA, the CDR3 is TGCAGTGCTAGAGATAGGCCAGCGCGCGTCTTCGGGGATACTGAAGCTTTCTTT. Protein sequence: CSARDRPARVFGDTEAFF.